The source of this TCR beta chain is a study of blood T cell repertoires in COVID-19. With V trimmed by 6 bases and J by 1 base, 7 bases remained unmatched. The length of the CDR3 is 16 residues. The germline gives CDR1 MNHEY, CDR2 SVGEGT. Clones were sequenced by immunoSEQ multiplex PCR, and TCRdb holds only the in-frame ones, with some missing. The sample has 60,000 to 70,000 clones, 65% to 90% seen once. Sequencing was done on a sample of peripheral blood. This chain connects TRBV6-2 or TRBV6-3 to TRBJ2-2, with 8 bases fitting TRBD1. The TCR comes from a man aged 80 or over with acute or convalescent COVID-19. CDR3 region: CASSRTGRLNTGELFF. CDR3 sequence (DNA): TGTGCCAGCAGCCGGACAGGGCGGTTGAACACCGGGGAGCTGTTTTTT.